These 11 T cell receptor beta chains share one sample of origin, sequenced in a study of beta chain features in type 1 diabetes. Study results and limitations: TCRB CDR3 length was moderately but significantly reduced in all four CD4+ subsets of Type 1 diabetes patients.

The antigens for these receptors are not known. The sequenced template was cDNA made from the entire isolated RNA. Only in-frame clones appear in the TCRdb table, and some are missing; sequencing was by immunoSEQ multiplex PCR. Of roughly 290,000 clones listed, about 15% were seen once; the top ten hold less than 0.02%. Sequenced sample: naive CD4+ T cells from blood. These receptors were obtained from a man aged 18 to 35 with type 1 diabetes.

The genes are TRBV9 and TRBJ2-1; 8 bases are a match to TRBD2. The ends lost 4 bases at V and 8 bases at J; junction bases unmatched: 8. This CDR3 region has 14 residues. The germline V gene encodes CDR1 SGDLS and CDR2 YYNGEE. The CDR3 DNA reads TGTGCCAGCAGCCCCACCGGGAGGGTAGATGAGCAGTTCTTC. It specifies CASSPTGRVDEQFF.

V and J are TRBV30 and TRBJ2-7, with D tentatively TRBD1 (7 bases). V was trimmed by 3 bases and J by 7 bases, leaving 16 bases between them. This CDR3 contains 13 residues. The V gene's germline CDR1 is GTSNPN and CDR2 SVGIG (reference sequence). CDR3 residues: CAWRQSPGGEQYF. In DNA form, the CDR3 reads TGTGCCTGGAGGCAGAGCCCAGGGGGGGAGCAGTACTTC.

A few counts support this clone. The CDR3 bases are TGCGCCAGCAGCGCGATTACTTCGGGTACCGGCGAGCAGTACTTC. Encoded protein: CASSAITSGTGEQYF. The gene calls are TRBV5-1 and TRBJ2-7; no clear D gene. This CDR3 has 15 amino acids. V was pared by 4 bases and J by 6 bases, with 20 bases between. Germline CDR1 and CDR2: SGHRS and YFSETQ.

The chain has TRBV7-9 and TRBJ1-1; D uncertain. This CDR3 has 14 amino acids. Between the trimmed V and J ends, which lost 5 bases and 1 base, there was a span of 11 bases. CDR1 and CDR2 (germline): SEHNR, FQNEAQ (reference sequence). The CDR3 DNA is TGTGCCAGCAGCCACGAGGTGGAGAACACTGAAGCTTTCTTT. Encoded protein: CASSHEVENTEAFF.

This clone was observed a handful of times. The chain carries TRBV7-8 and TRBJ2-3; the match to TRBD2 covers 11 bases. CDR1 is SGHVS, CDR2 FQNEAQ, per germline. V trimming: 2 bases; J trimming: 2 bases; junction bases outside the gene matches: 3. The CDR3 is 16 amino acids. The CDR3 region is CASSLQTSGDTDTQYF. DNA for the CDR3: TGTGCCAGCAGCTTACAGACTAGCGGGGACACAGATACGCAGTATTTT.

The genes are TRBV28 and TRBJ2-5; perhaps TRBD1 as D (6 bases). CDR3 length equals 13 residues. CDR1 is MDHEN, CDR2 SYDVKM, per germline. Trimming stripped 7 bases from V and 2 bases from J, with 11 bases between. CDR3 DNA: TGTGCCAGCAAAGTAGGGGGACAAGAGACCCAGTACTTC. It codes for CASKVGGQETQYF.

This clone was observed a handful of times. The DNA of the CDR3 is TGTGCCAGCAGTTACCGGACTAGGGAGGAGACCCAGTACTTC. Translation: CASSYRTREETQYF. V is TRBV6-5 and J is TRBJ2-5, with 7 bases that match TRBD2. Germline-derived CDR1 and CDR2 are MNHEY and SVGAGI. Losses at the gene ends were 2 bases for V and 5 bases for J; bases not matched to a gene: 5. The CDR3 extends over 14 amino acids.

Here the CDR3 DNA reads TGTGCCAGCAGCTTAAGTGACTACCGCGAGCAGTACTTC. Its protein is CASSLSDYREQYF. The chain uses TRBV7-2 and TRBJ2-7; tentatively, D is TRBD2 (5 bases). The CDR3 has 13 residues. The germline gives CDR1 SGHTA, CDR2 FQGNSA. V lost 2 bases and J lost 6, with 11 bases in between.

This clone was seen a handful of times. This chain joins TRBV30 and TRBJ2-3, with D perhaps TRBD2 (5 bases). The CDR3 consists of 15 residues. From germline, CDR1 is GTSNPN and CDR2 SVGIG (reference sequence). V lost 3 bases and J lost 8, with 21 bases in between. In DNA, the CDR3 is TGTGCCTGGAGCCCAACCTCCGGGCCTGCGGGTACGCAGTATTTT. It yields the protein CAWSPTSGPAGTQYF. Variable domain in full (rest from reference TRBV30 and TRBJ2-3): SQTIHQWPATLVQPVGSPLSLECTVEGTSNPNLYWYRQAAGRGLQLLFYSVGIGQISSEVPQNLSASRPQDRQFILSSKKLLLSDSGFYLCAWSPTSGPAGTQYFGPGTRLTVL.

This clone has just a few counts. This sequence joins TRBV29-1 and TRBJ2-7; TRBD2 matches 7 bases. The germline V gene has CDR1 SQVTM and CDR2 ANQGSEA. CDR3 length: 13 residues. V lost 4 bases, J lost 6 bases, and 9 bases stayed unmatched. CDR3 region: CSVVEGGPREQYF. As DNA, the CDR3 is TGCAGCGTTGTCGAGGGAGGGCCGCGCGAGCAGTACTTC.

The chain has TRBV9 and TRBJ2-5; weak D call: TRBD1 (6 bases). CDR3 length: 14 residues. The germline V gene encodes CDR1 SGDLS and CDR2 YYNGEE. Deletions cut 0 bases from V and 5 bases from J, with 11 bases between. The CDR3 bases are TGTGCCAGCAGCGTAGCTGGGGGCTGGGAGACCCAGTACTTC. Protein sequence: CASSVAGGWETQYF.